This T cell receptor (beta chain) was sequenced in a study of T-cell reconstitution after alpha-beta-depleted transplantation in children. Construction of the TCRbeta library involved unique molecular identifiers. Via MiXCR, TCRdb re-called the PCR reads, giving one row per CDR3 protein. Counted here are around 270,000 distinct CDR3 sequences, 6.5% to 9% occurring once; the ten biggest clones make up approximately 9.6%. The V gene's germline CDR1 is SQVTM and CDR2 ANQGSEA. The CDR3 has 14 amino acids. V lost 6 bases, J lost 2 bases, and 10 bases stayed unmatched. This clonotype was detected many times. Its target is unknown. Study-level results: T-cell numbers and diversity one year post-transplant derived largely from freshly generated T cells.

The genes are TRBV29-1 and TRBJ2-7; 7 bases are shared with TRBD2. The sample consisted of peripheral blood, taken 360 days after TCRalphabeta/CD19-depleted stem cell transplant. This clonotype was obtained from a female patient aged 2-9 years who had a stem cell transplant for Fanconi anemia, so the T cells may come from the graft donor. The CDR3 loop is CSVQAGSGTYEQYF. CDR3 in DNA: TGCAGCGTCCAAGCGGGATCGGGGACCTACGAGCAGTACTTC.